This T cell receptor (beta chain) emerged from a study of lymphopenia after photon versus proton radiotherapy. Study observations and caveats: Relative stability marked proton patients; photon patients lost diversity and naive cells. Post-nadir TCR diversity decline inversely tracked overall survival among those who died. After lymphocyte nadir, photon-treated repertoires showed oligoclonal expansion, especially CD8+ Temra.

Per the germline V gene, CDR1 is SEHNR and CDR2 is FQNEAQ (reference sequence). The V and J ends lost 0 bases and 4 bases respectively, with 12 bases between them. The length of the CDR3 is 16 residues. Regarding this clone: Its specificity is unknown.

The table came from immunoSEQ multiplex PCR; TCRdb's copy has only in-frame clones and leaves some out. The top ten hold about 4.3% of the sample, which has approximately 150,000 clones, about nine tenths seen once. The chain recombines TRBV7-9 with TRBJ1-4; no clear D. Here the sequenced sample was peripheral blood, taken from a patient treated with photon-based radiotherapy. This TCR derives from a man aged 45-65 years with gastric cancer. This CDR3 reads CASSLALGVGNEKLFF. The CDR3 DNA follows: TGTGCCAGCAGCTTAGCGCTTGGAGTAGGTAATGAAAAACTGTTTTTT. The variable domain in full, completed from reference TRBV7-9 and TRBJ1-4, reads DTGVSQNPRHKITKRGQNVTFRCDPISEHNRLYWYRQTLGQGPEFLTYFQNEAQLEKSRLLSDRFSAERPKGSFSTLEIQRTEQGDSAMYLCASSLALGVGNEKLFFGSGTQLSVL.